Listed below are T cell receptor beta chains from one sample, sequenced in a study of blood T cell repertoires in COVID-19. Profiled with immunoSEQ multiplex PCR; TCRdb holds only in-frame clones, not every one. The repertoire holds 300,000 to 450,000 clones, approximately 81% seen once, with roughly 3.6% in the top ten. The sample comprised peripheral blood. The source of these receptors is a woman aged 18-29 years with acute or convalescent COVID-19. CDR3s include the opening cysteine and the closing phenylalanine or tryptophan. A D gene is named only where the DNA matches it firmly. Not all rows give a size; the values are once, few, many and, for expanded clones, a class.

>TRBV6-5|-|TRBJ1-2|few
CASRSQGGYGYTF
TGTGCCAGCAGATCCCAGGGAGGCTATGGCTACACCTTC
>TRBV5-4|TRBD1|TRBJ2-2|-
CASSLDRGRATGELFF
TGTGCCAGCAGCTTGGACAGGGGGCGCGCGACCGGGGAGCTGTTTTTT
>TRBV18|-|TRBJ1-1|few
CASSPRQFTEAFF
TGTGCCAGCTCACCTCGACAGTTCACTGAAGCTTTCTTT
>TRBV3-1/TRBV3-2|TRBD2|TRBJ2-1|-
CASSQDSYVREGPNEQFF
TGTGCCAGCAGCCAAGATTCTTACGTGCGGGAGGGTCCCAATGAGCAGTTCTTC
>TRBV9|-|TRBJ1-1|-
CASSVSSVGGTEAFF
TGTGCCAGCAGCGTATCTTCAGTCGGAGGGACTGAAGCTTTCTTT
>TRBV4-1|TRBD1|TRBJ2-5|-
CASSRIEVRGQGETQYF
TGCGCCAGCAGCCGGATAGAGGTTCGAGGACAGGGGGAGACCCAGTACTTC
>TRBV5-4|TRBD1|TRBJ1-4|-
CASSPSRDSNEKLFF
TGTGCCAGCAGCCCCTCCCGGGACAGTAATGAAAAACTGTTTTTT
>TRBV3-1/TRBV3-2|-|TRBJ1-6|-
CASSVGTNYNSPLHF
TGTGCCAGCAGCGTGGGGACAAACTATAATTCACCCCTCCACTTT
>TRBV11-2|-|TRBJ1-5|-
CASSFSGRVNQPQHF
TGTGCCAGCAGCTTCTCAGGGAGGGTCAATCAGCCCCAGCATTTT
>TRBV19|TRBD1|TRBJ1-2|-
CASSIRGLDYGYTF
TGTGCCAGTAGTATCAGGGGGCTGGACTATGGCTACACCTTC
>TRBV6-5|-|TRBJ2-2|few
CASSPQGPDTGELFF
TGTGCCAGCAGTCCCCAGGGGCCTGACACCGGGGAGCTGTTTTTT
>TRBV18|TRBD1|TRBJ2-5|-
CASSLQGVGTQYF
TGTGCCAGCTCCCTACAGGGGGTCGGGACCCAGTACTTC
>TRBV6-6|TRBD1|TRBJ1-5|-
CASSSGTGGQPQHF
TGTGCCAGCAGTTCCGGGACAGGGGGGCAGCCCCAGCATTTT
>TRBV3-1/TRBV3-2|TRBD2|TRBJ2-1|-
CASSQSGSDEQFF
TGTGCCAGCAGCCAAAGCGGGAGCGATGAGCAGTTCTTC
>TRBV28|TRBD1|TRBJ1-1|once
CASSGAYRGPDTEAFF
TGTGCCAGCAGTGGTGCTTACAGGGGGCCTGACACTGAAGCTTTCTTT
>TRBV10-1|-|TRBJ2-1|-
CASTDGLEQFF
TGCGCCAGTACCGACGGGTTGGAGCAGTTCTTC
>TRBV9|TRBD1|TRBJ1-2|-
CASSVDRDGYTF
TGTGCCAGCAGCGTTGACAGGGATGGCTACACCTTC
>TRBV15|TRBD2|TRBJ2-7|-
CATSREQIAGYEQYF
TGTGCCACCAGCAGAGAACAGATAGCGGGCTACGAGCAGTACTTC
>TRBV14|-|TRBJ2-1|-
CASSQVSEQFF
TGTGCCAGCAGCCAAGTTAGTGAGCAGTTCTTC
>TRBV28|TRBD1|TRBJ2-5|-
CASSFSGGQIQETQYF
TGTGCCAGCAGTTTTTCAGGGGGCCAGATCCAAGAGACCCAGTACTTC
>TRBV27|-|TRBJ2-7|-
CASRGRSTYEQYF
TGTGCCAGCAGGGGGAGGTCGACCTACGAGCAGTACTTC
>TRBV30|-|TRBJ1-3|-
CAWSVSGNTIYF
TGTGCCTGGAGTGTCTCGGGAAACACCATATATTTT
>TRBV5-4|TRBD1|TRBJ1-2|-
CASSIRTGGYGYTF
TGTGCCAGCAGCATCCGGACAGGGGGTTATGGCTACACCTTC
>TRBV5-6|-|TRBJ1-2|-
CASSLGQVNGYTF
TGTGCCAGCAGCTTGGGACAGGTGAATGGCTACACCTTC
>TRBV28|TRBD1|TRBJ1-5|-
CATFTMAGGYQPQHF
TGTGCCACTTTTACTATGGCAGGGGGCTATCAGCCCCAGCATTTT
>TRBV9|TRBD2|TRBJ2-7|-
CASSGSGGPYEQYF
TGTGCCAGCAGCGGTAGCGGGGGACCCTACGAGCAGTACTTC
>TRBV5-6|TRBD1|TRBJ1-2|-
CASSKGQSSNYGYTF
TGTGCCAGCAGCAAGGGACAGTCGTCTAACTATGGCTACACCTTC
>TRBV15|TRBD1|TRBJ2-7|-
CATSNRGSYEQYF
TGTGCCACCAGTAACAGGGGTTCCTACGAGCAGTACTTC
>TRBV30|TRBD1|TRBJ1-2|-
CARLPRQGTTYGYTF
TGTGCCAGACTTCCTAGACAGGGAACAACCTATGGCTACACCTTC
>TRBV30|-|TRBJ1-1|-
CAWSENNLDTEAFF
TGTGCCTGGAGCGAAAATAACCTAGACACTGAAGCTTTCTTT
>TRBV27|TRBD1|TRBJ1-2|-
CASSLTGQNYGYTF
TGTGCCAGCAGTTTGACGGGACAGAACTATGGCTACACCTTC
>TRBV2|TRBD1|TRBJ1-3|-
CASSLRGGYSGNTIYF
TGTGCCAGCAGTTTACGAGGGGGCTACTCTGGAAACACCATATATTTT
>TRBV30|-|TRBJ1-1|-
CAWLPTGTEAFF
TGTGCCTGGTTACCGACAGGCACTGAAGCTTTCTTT
>TRBV15|-|TRBJ1-2|-
CATSTRKQGSDGYTF
TGTGCCACCAGCACACGGAAACAGGGTTCAGATGGCTACACCTTC
>TRBV13|TRBD2|TRBJ2-3|-
CASSRPVAGKTSSTDTQYF
TGTGCCAGCAGCCGACCGGTAGCGGGGAAAACTTCTAGCACAGATACGCAGTATTTT